What follows is one TCR beta chain and its context. The target antigen is unknown. Profiled with immunoSEQ multiplex PCR; TCRdb holds only in-frame clones, not every one. The data contain under 150,000 clones, 80% to 90% of them seen just once; the ten biggest clones take up more than 7.5%. This entry comes from a study of T cell responses to AZD1222 COVID-19 vaccine. For the study at large: Pooled together were second doses at about 4 or about 12 weeks.

General observations from the study: Repertoires were collected only later (after the peak T cell response had occurred). At 160-218 and 743-854, vaccine-associated CD4 TCRs were dominant, and they spanned spike.

Germline V lookup: CDR1 GTSNPN, CDR2 SVGIG (reference sequence). V lost 1 base and J 2 bases, leaving 9 bases between the germline ends. There are 14 residues in the CDR3. V usage is TRBV30 and J usage is TRBJ1-5, with a possible D match to TRBD1 (5 bases). The origin of this receptor is an adult in good health. Sample: peripheral blood, taken on day 0 of AZD1222 vaccination. CDR3 region: CAWSGAGGNQPQHF. The CDR3 nucleotides read TGTGCCTGGAGTGGGGCGGGGGGCAATCAGCCCCAGCATTTT.